This T cell receptor (beta chain) emerged from a study of beta chain features in type 1 diabetes. Across the whole study: Patient and healthy donor groups were alike in age, gender and cell yields.

The CDR3 is 13 residues long. V dropped 1 base and J dropped 6 bases, with 8 bases sitting between them. CDR1 and CDR2 from the germline V gene are SGHVS and FNYEAQ. Isolated RNA was reverse transcribed in full, so expressed TCRB transcripts were sequenced. The method was immunoSEQ multiplex PCR; TCRdb's version includes in-frame clones alone and lacks a portion of them. Among roughly 45,000 clones listed, 50% were seen once. For this clone: Its specificity is unknown.

Findings and caveats of the study: For patients and controls alike, PCR might favor shorter templates to the same degree. The naive, central memory and Treg TCRB repertoires showed an apparent similarity that was greater among patients than among healthy donors. TCRB CDR3s from Type 1 diabetes patients were moderately but significantly shorter in all four CD4+ subsets.

The receptor was derived from a woman in her 30s in good health. The genes are TRBV7-6 and TRBJ2-3; D remains unclear. Sequencing input: stem cell memory CD4+ T cells from blood. The CDR3 DNA sequence: TGTGCCAGCAGCTTAGGAGACGGGGATACGCAGTATTTT. It translates to CASSLGDGDTQYF.